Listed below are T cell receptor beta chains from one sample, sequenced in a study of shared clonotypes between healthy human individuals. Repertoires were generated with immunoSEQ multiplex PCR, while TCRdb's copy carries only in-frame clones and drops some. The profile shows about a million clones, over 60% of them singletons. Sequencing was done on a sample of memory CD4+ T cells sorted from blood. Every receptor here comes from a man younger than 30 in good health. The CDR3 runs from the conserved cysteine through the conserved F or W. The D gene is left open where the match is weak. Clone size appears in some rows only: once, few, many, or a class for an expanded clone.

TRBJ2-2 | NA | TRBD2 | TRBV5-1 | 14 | TGCGCCAGCAGCTTTAGCGGGGTCACCGGGGAGCTGTTTTTT | CASSFSGVTGELFF
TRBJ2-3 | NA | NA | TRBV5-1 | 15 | TGCGCCAGCAGCAAATCCGGGACTAGCACAGATACGCAGTATTTT | CASSKSGTSTDTQYF
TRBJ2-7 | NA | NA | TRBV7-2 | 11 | TGTGCCAGCACGCGCCTGGGGGAGCAGTACTTC | CASTRLGEQYF
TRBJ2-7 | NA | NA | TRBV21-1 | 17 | TGTGCCAGCAGCGGAACTAGATGGGACAGGCCCATCTACGAGCAGTACTTC | CASSGTRWDRPIYEQYF
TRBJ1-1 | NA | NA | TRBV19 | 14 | TGTGCCAGTAGTATAAGGCGTGGCAGGGATGAAGCTTTCTTT | CASSIRRGRDEAFF
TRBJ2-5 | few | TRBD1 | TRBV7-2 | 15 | TGTGCCAGCAGCTACCCGCGGACAGGGCGGGGGACCCAGTACTTC | CASSYPRTGRGTQYF
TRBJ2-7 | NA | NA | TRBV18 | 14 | TGTGCCAGCTCACCCCGGACAGATACCTACGAGCAGTACTTC | CASSPRTDTYEQYF
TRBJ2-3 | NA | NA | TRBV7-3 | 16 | TGTGCCAGCAGCTTACAGCAGGGGGGGAGCACAGATACGCAGTATTTT | CASSLQQGGSTDTQYF
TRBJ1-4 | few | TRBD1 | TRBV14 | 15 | TGTGCCAGCAGCCAAATCAGGGGGCTAAGGGAAAAACTGTTTTTT | CASSQIRGLREKLFF
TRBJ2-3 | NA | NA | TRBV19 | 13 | TGTGCCAGTAGGACAGCGGACACAGATACGCAGTATTTT | CASRTADTDTQYF
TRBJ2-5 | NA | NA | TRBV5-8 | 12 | TGTGCCAGCAGCTCCCAGTCGAGGACCCAGTACTTC | CASSSQSRTQYF
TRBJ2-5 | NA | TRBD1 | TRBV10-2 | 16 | TGCGCCAGCAGTCGCGACAGGGGGGCCTCCCAAGAGACCCAGTACTTC | CASSRDRGASQETQYF
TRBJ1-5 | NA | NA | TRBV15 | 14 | TGTGCCACTGAAAGGACAGCTAGTAATCAGCCCCAGCATTTT | CATERTASNQPQHF
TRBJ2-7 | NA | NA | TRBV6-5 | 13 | TGTGCCAGCGGGGGAGGAGACGGCAACGAGCAGTACTTC | CASGGGDGNEQYF
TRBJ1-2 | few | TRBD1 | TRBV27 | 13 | TGTGCCAGCAGTTTAGGGACAGCTAATGGCTACACCTTC | CASSLGTANGYTF
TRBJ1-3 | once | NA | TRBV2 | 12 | TGTGCCAGCAGTGAATATGAGAACACCATATATTTT | CASSEYENTIYF
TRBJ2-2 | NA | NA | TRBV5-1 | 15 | TGCGCCAGCAGCTTAACTGGGGAAGTTACCGGGGAGCTGTTTTTT | CASSLTGEVTGELFF
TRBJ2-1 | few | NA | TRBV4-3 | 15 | TGCGCCAGCAGCCAAGTGACAGGGACTTACAATGAGCAGTTCTTC | CASSQVTGTYNEQFF
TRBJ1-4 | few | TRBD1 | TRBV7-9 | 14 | TGTGCCAGCAGCTTAGGACAGGGGAACGAAAAACTGTTTTTT | CASSLGQGNEKLFF
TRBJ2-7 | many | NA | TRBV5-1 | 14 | TGCGCCAGCAGCTTGGGGACACCGGGTCGCGAGCAGTACTTC | CASSLGTPGREQYF
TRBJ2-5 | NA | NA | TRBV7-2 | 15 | TGTGCCAGCTCCAATCAGGTTGGGATTCAAGAGACCCAGTACTTC | CASSNQVGIQETQYF
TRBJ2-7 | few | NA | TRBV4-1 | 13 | TGCGCCAGCAGCCAAGTGAAGGGCTACGAGCAGTACTTC | CASSQVKGYEQYF
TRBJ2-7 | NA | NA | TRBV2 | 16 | TGTGCCAGCCGGGGGACACGGGGACCAACTCCCTACGAGCAGTACTTC | CASRGTRGPTPYEQYF
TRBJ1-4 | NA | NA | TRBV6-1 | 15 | TGTGCCAGCAGTGATGGGGGCCTCCGGAAGGAGAAACTGTTTTTT | CASSDGGLRKEKLFF
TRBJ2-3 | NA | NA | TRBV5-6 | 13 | TGTGCCAGCAGCCCCCCGGTGGCAGATACGCAGTATTTT | CASSPPVADTQYF
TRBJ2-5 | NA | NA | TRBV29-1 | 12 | TGCAGCGTTCTGGAGGGACAAGAGACCCAGTACTTC | CSVLEGQETQYF
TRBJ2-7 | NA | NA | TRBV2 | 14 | TGTGCCAGCGGGATGGGCGGGACCTCCTACGAGCAGTACTTC | CASGMGGTSYEQYF
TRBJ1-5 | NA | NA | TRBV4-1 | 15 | TGCGCCAGCAGCCAAGAGGGTAACCCTCCAGCGCCCCAGCATTTT | CASSQEGNPPAPQHF
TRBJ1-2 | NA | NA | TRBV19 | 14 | TGTGCCAGTAGTGTACGGACGGTAGTTGATGGCTACACCTTC | CASSVRTVVDGYTF
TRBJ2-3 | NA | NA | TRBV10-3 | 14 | TGTGCCATCAGTGAGCCAGGTCGGACAGATACGCAGTATTTT | CAISEPGRTDTQYF
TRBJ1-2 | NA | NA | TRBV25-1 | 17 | TGTGCCAGCAGTGCACCCCCGGTGACAGTAAGGCACTATGGCTACACCTTC | CASSAPPVTVRHYGYTF
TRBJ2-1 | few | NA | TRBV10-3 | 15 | TGTGCCATCAGTGAGTCCTCAACGGGCAACCAACGGCAGTTCTTC | CAISESSTGNQRQFF
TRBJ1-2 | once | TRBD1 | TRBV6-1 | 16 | TGTGCCAGCAGTGCTGACCGGGACAGGGGGCCCGGGGGCTACACCTTC | CASSADRDRGPGGYTF
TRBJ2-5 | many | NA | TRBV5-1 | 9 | TGCGCCAGCAGCTTGGTGAAGTACTTC | CASSLVKYF
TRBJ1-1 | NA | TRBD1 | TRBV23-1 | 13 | TGCGCCAGCACCCAGACAGGGTTCACTGAAGCTTTCTTT | CASTQTGFTEAFF
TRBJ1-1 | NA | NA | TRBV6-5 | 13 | TGTGCCAGCAGTGAGGGGTTATACACTGAAGCTTTCTTT | CASSEGLYTEAFF
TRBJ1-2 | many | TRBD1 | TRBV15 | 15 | TGTGCCACCAGCACGCCAGGGGGCCCTCAACATGGCTACACCTTC | CATSTPGGPQHGYTF
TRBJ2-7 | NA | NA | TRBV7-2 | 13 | TGTGCCAGCAGCCCAATTTGGGGGCGTGAGCAGTACTTC | CASSPIWGREQYF
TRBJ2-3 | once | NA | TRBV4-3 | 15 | TGCGCCAGCAGCCAAGAGTCCGGGAGTGGGGTTACGCAGTATTTT | CASSQESGSGVTQYF
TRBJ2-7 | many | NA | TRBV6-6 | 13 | TGTGCCAGCAGTTACTCGAATAACTACGAGCAGTACTTC | CASSYSNNYEQYF
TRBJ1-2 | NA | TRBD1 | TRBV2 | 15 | TGTGCCAGAAACCCTCCTGAACAGGGGTACTATGGCTACACCTTC | CARNPPEQGYYGYTF
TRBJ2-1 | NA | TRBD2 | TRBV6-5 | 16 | TGTGCCAGCAGTTACCTGGGACTAGCGGTTACCAATGAGCAGTTCTTC | CASSYLGLAVTNEQFF
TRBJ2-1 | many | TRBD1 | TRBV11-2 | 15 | TGTGCCAGCAGCTTAGGGGACAGGGCTTACAATGAGCAGTTCTTC | CASSLGDRAYNEQFF
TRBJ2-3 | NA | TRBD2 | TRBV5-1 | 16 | TGCGCCAGCAGCGCGGAACTAGCGGGGAGCACAGATACGCAGTATTTT | CASSAELAGSTDTQYF
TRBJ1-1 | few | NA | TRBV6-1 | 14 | TGTGCCAGCAGTGAAGCAGGGAGGAGCACTGAAGCTTTCTTT | CASSEAGRSTEAFF
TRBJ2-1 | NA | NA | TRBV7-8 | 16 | TGTGCCAGCAGCTCCGCTAGGCCGAGCTCCTACAATGAGCAGTTCTTC | CASSSARPSSYNEQFF
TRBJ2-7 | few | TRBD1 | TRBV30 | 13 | TGTGCCTGGAGTCGGGACAGGGTCAACGAGCAGTACTTC | CAWSRDRVNEQYF
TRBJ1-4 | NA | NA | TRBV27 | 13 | TGTGCCAGCAGAAACAGTTGGAATGAAAAACTGTTTTTT | CASRNSWNEKLFF
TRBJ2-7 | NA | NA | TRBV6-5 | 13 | TGTGCCAGCACTCGGACAGACTCCTACGAGCAGTACTTC | CASTRTDSYEQYF
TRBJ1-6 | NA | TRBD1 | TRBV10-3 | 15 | TGTGCCATCAGTGAGTCACAGGGGGGAAATTCACCCCTCCACTTT | CAISESQGGNSPLHF
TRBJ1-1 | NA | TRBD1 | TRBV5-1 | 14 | TGCGCCAGCAGCTCGACAGGGGTAAACACTGAAGCTTTCTTT | CASSSTGVNTEAFF
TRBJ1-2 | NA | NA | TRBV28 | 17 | TGTGCCAGCAGAAACTCAGGGGAGAGGGGTTCAAACTATGGCTACACCTTC | CASRNSGERGSNYGYTF
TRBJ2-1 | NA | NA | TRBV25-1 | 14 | TGTGCCAGCAGTGAGGGAAGGGACTACAATGAGCAGTTCTTC | CASSEGRDYNEQFF